Below are 9 T cell receptor beta chains sequenced from a single sample in a study of blood T cell repertoires in COVID-19. Using immunoSEQ multiplex PCR, the repertoire was profiled, and TCRdb retains in-frame clones only, with some absent. The sample has approximately 160,000 clones; over 70% are singletons. The sequenced material came from PBMCs or T cells enriched from blood (not recorded which). These receptors were collected from a woman between 45 and 65 years old in a cohort exposed to, infected with or recovered from COVID-19 (not recorded which).

The V call is TRBV19, the J call TRBJ1-1; 7 nucleotides match TRBD1. The CDR3 is 15 residues long. Germline-derived CDR1 and CDR2 are LNHDA and SQIVND (reference sequence). The V and J ends lost 3 bases and 0 bases, in that order; junction bases with no gene match: 4. Written as DNA, the CDR3 is TGTGCCAGTAGTATCCGACAGGGCATGAACACTGAAGCTTTCTTT. Encoded protein: CASSIRQGMNTEAFF.

V is TRBV6-5 and J is TRBJ1-4, with D hard to call. CDR1 MNHEY and CDR2 SVGAGI come from the germline V gene. The CDR3 consists of 15 residues. V lost 2 bases to trimming and J lost 0 bases, with 7 bases between them. This CDR3 reads CASSYGRATNEKLFF. In DNA form, the CDR3 reads TGTGCCAGCAGTTACGGGAGAGCAACTAATGAAAAACTGTTTTTT.

This clone has only a few counts. Different DNA sequences within this sample yield the same CDR3. The chain couples TRBV5-1 to TRBJ1-1, with D possibly being TRBD1 (5 bases). Germline assignment: CDR1 SGHRS and CDR2 YFSETQ. This CDR3 region has 14 residues. V lost 4 bases, J lost 0 bases, and 10 bases lay in between. CDR3 DNA: TGCGCCAGCAGCCCGGACACCTTGAACACTGAAGCTTTCTTT. As protein: CASSPDTLNTEAFF.

The gene calls are TRBV5-1 and TRBJ2-7, with D tentatively TRBD1 (6 bases). CDR3 size: 15 residues. V shed 6 bases and J shed 2 bases, with 18 bases lying between them. Germline CDR1 reads SGHRS; CDR2 reads YFSETQ. CDR3 amino acids: CASTQGHSSAYEQYF. CDR3 nucleotides: TGCGCCAGCACCCAGGGGCACTCTTCTGCCTACGAGCAGTACTTC.

This clone appeared once. The chain employs TRBV7-2 and TRBJ1-1, with TRBD1 matching over 8 bases. Unmatched junction bases numbered 3, after V lost 3 bases and J lost 3 bases. Germline V lookup: CDR1 SGHTA, CDR2 FQGNSA. This CDR3 region has 14 residues. This chain's CDR3 is CASSLRTGYTEAFF. CDR3 coding DNA: TGTGCCAGCAGCTTGAGGACAGGGTACACTGAAGCTTTCTTT. The variable domain in full, completed from reference TRBV7-2 and TRBJ1-1, reads GAGVSQSPSNKVTEKGKDVELRCDPISGHTALYWYRQSLGQGLEFLIYFQGNSAPDKSGLPSDRFSAERTGGSVSTLTIQRTQQEDSAVYLCASSLRTGYTEAFFGQGTRLTVV.

The rearrangement uses TRBV4-2 and TRBJ2-1, with 10 bases identical to TRBD2. After removal of 2 bases from V and 8 bases from J, the junction contained 3 bases not matched to a gene. Per germline, CDR1 LGHNA and CDR2 YNFKEQ. The CDR3 covers 14 residues. The CDR3 protein is CASSQSGGVHEQFF. CDR3 DNA sequence: TGTGCCAGCAGCCAAAGCGGGGGGGTCCATGAGCAGTTCTTC.

This rearrangement joins TRBV2 to TRBJ2-7; 7 bases fit TRBD1. V lost 5 bases and J lost 3; bases outside the gene matches: 4. The CDR3 consists of 13 residues. Germline-derived CDR1 and CDR2 are SNHLY and FYNNEI. The CDR3 DNA follows: TGTGCCAGCAGTTCGGGACAGATCTACGAGCAGTACTTC. Its protein product is CASSSGQIYEQYF.

The CDR3 sequence: CASSFLQGTEAFF. The CDR3 DNA is TGTGCCAGCAGTTTCCTACAGGGTACTGAAGCTTTCTTT. The genes are TRBV27 and TRBJ1-1, with D perhaps matching TRBD1 (6 bases). V was clipped by 3 bases and J by 5 bases, with 10 bases between them. The CDR3 extends over 13 amino acids. Germline loops: CDR1 MNHEY, CDR2 SMNVEV (reference sequence).

This clone has only a few counts. The rearrangement links TRBV28 to TRBJ1-5; 7 nucleotides agree with TRBD1. V dropped 9 bases and J dropped 4; count of bases not matched to a gene: 6. Per the germline V gene, CDR1 is MDHEN and CDR2 is SYDVKM. The CDR3 is 13 amino acids. The CDR3: CASRTGGNQPQHF. The CDR3 nucleotides are TGTGCCAGTAGGACAGGTGGTAATCAGCCCCAGCATTTT.